Sequencing of this TCR beta chain was carried out in a study of blood T cell repertoires in COVID-19. Background on the study: Samples representing acute and convalescent COVID-19 were sourced from the United States, Italy and Spain.

As originally analysed: It was from reference gene primer amplification that nucleated cell counts were estimated. TCRdb's copy holds only in-frame clones and misses some; the assay was immunoSEQ multiplex PCR. V, J and clone size reflect that table, while D and trimming were determined from the DNA. The sample contains 150,000 to 250,000 clones, 80% to 90% of which appear only once. Allocation to cohorts depended on clinical history reported by the participants. The recovered donors of Cohort 3 showed two negative PCRs, clearance, or symptom resolution. V shed 6 bases and J 6 bases; nucleotides not matched to a gene: 26. The V gene's germline CDR1 is MDHEN and CDR2 SYDVKM. This CDR3 is 20 amino acids long.

The sequenced sample consisted of PBMCs or T cells enriched from blood (not recorded which). The rearrangement joins TRBV28 to TRBJ2-1, with 7 bases matching TRBD2. The clonotype was recovered from a middle-aged man who had recovered from COVID-19. Here the CDR3 reads CASSGAGTTSWDWNSNEQFF. The CDR3 DNA reads TGTGCCAGCAGCGGGGCCGGGACTACAAGTTGGGACTGGAATTCCAATGAGCAGTTCTTC.